Listed here is a single T cell receptor beta chain. The antigen is undetermined. Assay: immunoSEQ multiplex PCR; the TCRdb copy retains only in-frame clones and omits some. The sample lists 50,000 or so clones; over 85% were seen once. The data were obtained in a study of memory CD8 T cells in hepatitis C reinfection. On the study more broadly: After reinfection, a couple of primary-infection resolvers became chronically infected. Pre-reinfection samples were taken 55 to 20 weeks before detection. Findings and limits, study-wide: Only a handful of donors prevented definitive conclusions about public clonotypes.

Time point in this sample: pre-reinfection, 55 to 20 weeks before reinfection detection. No in vitro expansion preceded TCR sequencing of the sorted cells. At all three reinfection time points, viable CD3+ CD8+ CD45RO- cells from a couple of donors served as controls. This receptor was obtained from a man aged 18-30 years with hepatitis C virus infection. Sequencing was performed on naive CD8+ T cells sorted from blood.

The chain's CDR3 is CASTLEPAEETQYF. CDR3 DNA: TGTGCCAGCACCCTAGAGCCTGCCGAAGAGACCCAGTACTTC. The chain is built from TRBV5-4 and TRBJ2-5; no clear D. Germline values: CDR1 SGHNT, CDR2 YYREEE (reference sequence). This CDR3 is 14 amino acids long. V was trimmed by 6 bases and J by 3 bases, leaving 15 bases between them.